Reported below is one T cell receptor (beta chain). The antigen is not known. The data belong to a study of vaccination and CD4 T cells after COVID-19. About the study: Every culture used as a control got a CEFX pool, an HIV-1 Nef pool, or no peptide.

The CDR3 runs to 14 residues. Germline trimming cut 4 bases from V and 5 bases from J; bases unmatched to any gene: 7. Per the germline V gene, CDR1 is SGDLS and CDR2 is YYNGEE. As to treatment: approximately nine-day PBMC culture with coronavirus spike peptide pools or control peptides (ViraFEST assay). Cell culture was performed with roughly 1.8 million PBMCs per well in the presence of approximately 10 IU/ml IL-2 and roughly 9.7 ug/ml peptide pools. Scientists ran DNA taken from cultured CD4+ T cells through the Oncomine TCR Beta short-read assay for sequencing. TCRdb processed the PCR reads anew with MiXCR; each CDR3 protein has one entry. Of more than 13,000 distinct CDR3 sequences in the sample, roughly 22% were seen once.

The receptor was derived from a human donor who received a COVID-19 vaccine. The chain couples TRBV9 to TRBJ1-2, with 8 positions matching TRBD1. The sample consisted of CD4+ T cells from blood, cultured in vitro, taken before SARS-CoV-2 vaccination. CDR3 region: CASSSQGQGYGYTF. The CDR3 nucleotides read TGTGCCAGCAGCTCCCAAGGACAGGGTTATGGCTACACCTTC.